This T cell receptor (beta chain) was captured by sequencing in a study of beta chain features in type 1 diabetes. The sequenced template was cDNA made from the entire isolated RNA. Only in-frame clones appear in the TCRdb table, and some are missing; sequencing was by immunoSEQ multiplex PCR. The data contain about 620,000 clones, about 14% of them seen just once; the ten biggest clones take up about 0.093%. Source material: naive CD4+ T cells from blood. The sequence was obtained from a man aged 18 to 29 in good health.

DNA for the CDR3: TGTGCCAGCAGCTTAGTTCCCCTTGGAGGGGTCGGTGAGCAGTTCTTC. Amino acids: CASSLVPLGGVGEQFF. The chain uses TRBV7-2 and TRBJ2-1, with D tentatively TRBD2 (6 bases). Trimming took 1 base from V and 9 from J, leaving 19 bases between them. The CDR3 length is 16 residues. Germline V gene data show CDR1 as SGHTA and CDR2 as FQGNSA.